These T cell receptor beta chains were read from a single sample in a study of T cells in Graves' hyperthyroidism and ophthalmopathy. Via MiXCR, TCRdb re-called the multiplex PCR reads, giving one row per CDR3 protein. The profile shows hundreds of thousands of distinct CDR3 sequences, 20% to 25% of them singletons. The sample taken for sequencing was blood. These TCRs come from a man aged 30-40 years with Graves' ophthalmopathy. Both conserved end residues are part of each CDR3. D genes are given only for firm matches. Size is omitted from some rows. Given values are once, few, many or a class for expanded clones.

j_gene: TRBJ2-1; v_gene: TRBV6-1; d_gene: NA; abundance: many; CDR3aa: CASSGRGLRYNEQFF; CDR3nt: TGTGCCAGCAGTGGCCGGGGTCTTCGCTACAATGAGCAGTTCTTC
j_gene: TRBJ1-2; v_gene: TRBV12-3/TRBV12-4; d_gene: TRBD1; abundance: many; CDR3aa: CASSRTGDYGYTF; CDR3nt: TGTGCCAGCAGTCGGACAGGGGACTATGGCTACACCTTC
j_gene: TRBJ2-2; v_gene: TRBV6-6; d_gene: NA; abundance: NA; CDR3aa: CASSYSDGELFF; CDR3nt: TGTGCCAGCAGTTACTCTGACGGGGAGCTGTTTTTT
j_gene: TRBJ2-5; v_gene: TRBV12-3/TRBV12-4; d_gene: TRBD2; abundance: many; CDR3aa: CASSSLTSGGGETQYF; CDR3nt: TGTGCCAGCAGTTCCTTGACTAGCGGAGGGGGGGAGACCCAGTACTTC
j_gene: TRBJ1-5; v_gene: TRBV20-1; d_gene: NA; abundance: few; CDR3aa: CSASYFQQPQHF; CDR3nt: TGCAGTGCTAGTTACTTTCAACAGCCCCAGCATTTT
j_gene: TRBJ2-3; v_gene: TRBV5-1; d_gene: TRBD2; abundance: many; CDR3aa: CASSPGLAELTDTQYF; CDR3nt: TGCGCCAGCAGCCCGGGACTAGCGGAGCTCACAGATACGCAGTATTTT
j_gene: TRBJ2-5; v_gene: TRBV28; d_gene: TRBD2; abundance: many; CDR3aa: CASSLPGLMETQYF; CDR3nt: TGTGCCAGCAGTTTACCGGGACTAATGGAGACCCAGTACTTC
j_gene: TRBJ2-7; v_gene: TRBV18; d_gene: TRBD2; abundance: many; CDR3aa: CASSLAAAEEQYF; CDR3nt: TGTGCCAGCTCTCTAGCGGCAGCTGAGGAGCAGTACTTC
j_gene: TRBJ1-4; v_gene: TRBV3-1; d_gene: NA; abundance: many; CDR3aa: CASSPWWGTPNEKLFF; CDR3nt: TGTGCCAGCAGCCCGTGGTGGGGGACGCCTAATGAAAAACTGTTTTTT
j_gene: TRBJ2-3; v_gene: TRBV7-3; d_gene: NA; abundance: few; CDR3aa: CASSVTGGADTQYF; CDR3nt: TGTGCCAGCAGCGTAACCGGCGGGGCAGATACGCAGTATTTT
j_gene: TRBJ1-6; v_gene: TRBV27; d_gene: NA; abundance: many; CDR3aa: CASSLSANSPLHF; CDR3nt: TGTGCCAGCAGTTTATCAGCGAATTCACCCCTCCACTTT
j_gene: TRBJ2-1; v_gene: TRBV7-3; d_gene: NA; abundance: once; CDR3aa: CASSLTGQGNEQFF; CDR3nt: TGTGCCAGCAGCTTAACCGGGCAGGGGAATGAGCAGTTCTTC
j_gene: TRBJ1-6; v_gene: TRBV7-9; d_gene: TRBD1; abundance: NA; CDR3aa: CASSGRQGPDSPLHF; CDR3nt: TGTGCCAGCAGCGGTCGACAGGGGCCGGATTCACCCCTCCACTTT
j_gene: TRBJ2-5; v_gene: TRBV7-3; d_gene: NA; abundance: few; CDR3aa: CASSLWAEETQYF; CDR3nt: TGTGCCAGCAGCTTATGGGCCGAAGAGACCCAGTACTTC
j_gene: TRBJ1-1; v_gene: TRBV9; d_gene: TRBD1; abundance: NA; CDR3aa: CASSGSTGGNTEAFF; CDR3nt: TGTGCCAGCAGCGGTTCGACAGGGGGGAACACTGAAGCTTTCTTT
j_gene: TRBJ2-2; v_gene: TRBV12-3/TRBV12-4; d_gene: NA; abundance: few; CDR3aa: CANQESSGELFF; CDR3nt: TGTGCCAACCAAGAATCGTCCGGGGAGCTGTTTTTT
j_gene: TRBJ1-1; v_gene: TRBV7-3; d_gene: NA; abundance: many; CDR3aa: CASSPNRGMNTEAFF; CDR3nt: TGTGCCAGCAGCCCCAACCGCGGAATGAACACTGAAGCTTTCTTT
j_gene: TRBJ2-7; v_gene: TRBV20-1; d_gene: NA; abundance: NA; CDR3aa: CSALTGKQSYEQYF; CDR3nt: TGCAGTGCACTCACCGGGAAACAATCCTACGAGCAGTACTTC
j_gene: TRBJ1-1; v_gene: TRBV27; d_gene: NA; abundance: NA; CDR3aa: CASSLSGAFSYGAEAFF; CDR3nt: TGTGCCAGCAGTTTGTCAGGGGCGTTTAGTTACGGGGCTGAAGCTTTCTTT
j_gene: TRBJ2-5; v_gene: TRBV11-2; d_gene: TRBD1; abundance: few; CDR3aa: CASGPTQGAKTQYF; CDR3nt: TGTGCCAGCGGCCCGACGCAGGGGGCGAAGACCCAGTACTTC
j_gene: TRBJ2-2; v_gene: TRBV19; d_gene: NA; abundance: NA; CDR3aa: CASRRRGTAGELFF; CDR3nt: TGTGCCAGTAGGAGGCGAGGGACGGCCGGGGAGCTGTTTTTT
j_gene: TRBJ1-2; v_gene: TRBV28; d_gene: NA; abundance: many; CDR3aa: CASRIQGRGYTF; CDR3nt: TGTGCCAGCAGGATACAGGGCCGCGGCTACACCTTC
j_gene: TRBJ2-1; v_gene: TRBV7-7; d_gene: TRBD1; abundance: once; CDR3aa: CASSPRDRGAYNEQFF; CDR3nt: TGTGCTAGCAGCCCGAGGGACAGGGGGGCCTACAATGAGCAGTTCTTC
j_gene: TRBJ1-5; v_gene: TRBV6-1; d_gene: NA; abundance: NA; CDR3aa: CASTPRGGVSNQPQHF; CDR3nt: TGTGCCAGCACTCCCCGGGGAGGGGTAAGCAATCAGCCCCAGCATTTT
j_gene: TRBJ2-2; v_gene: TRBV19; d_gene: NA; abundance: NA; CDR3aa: CASSRYETGELFF; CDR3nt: TGTGCCAGTAGTAGATACGAAACCGGGGAGCTGTTTTTT